These T cell receptor beta chains were read from a single sample in a study of identical twins. MiXCR was run by TCRdb on the 5' RACE reads, yielding one entry per CDR3 protein. The sample carries roughly 250,000 distinct CDR3 sequences, about an eighth recorded once. The sequencing sample was made of memory (CD45RO+) T cells sorted from blood. The receptor set was obtained from a woman aged 18-29 years in good health. Each CDR3 is given without its conserved first and last residue.

cdr3_aa: ATLTPNTGELF
v_call: TRBV10-3
j_call: TRBJ2-2

cdr3_aa: ASRLNGEAF
v_call: TRBV7-2
j_call: TRBJ1-1

cdr3_aa: ASSATGTAKETQY
v_call: TRBV25-1
j_call: TRBJ2-5

cdr3_aa: ASSSSSAGKQF
v_call: TRBV7-6
j_call: TRBJ2-1

cdr3_aa: ASSLGGAYNEQF
v_call: TRBV27
j_call: TRBJ2-1

cdr3_aa: SARGLDSSYEQY
v_call: TRBV20-1
j_call: TRBJ2-7

cdr3_aa: AISEGGFYGYT
v_call: TRBV10-3
j_call: TRBJ1-2

cdr3_aa: ASSQHPVTDTQY
v_call: TRBV4-1
j_call: TRBJ2-3

cdr3_aa: ASSSSRTLNTEAF
v_call: TRBV7-9
j_call: TRBJ1-1

cdr3_aa: ASSPRLAGIGKETQY
v_call: TRBV11-2
j_call: TRBJ2-5

cdr3_aa: ASSRTPGEDTGELF
v_call: TRBV7-9
j_call: TRBJ2-2